These 6 T cell receptor beta chains originate from one sample sequenced in a study of blood T cell repertoires in COVID-19. Produced via immunoSEQ multiplex PCR; TCRdb's table is partial and in-frame only. The sample carries around 310,000 clones, approximately 90% recorded once. Material for sequencing was peripheral blood. Every receptor here comes from a woman aged 55 to 70 with acute or convalescent COVID-19.

V is TRBV2 and J is TRBJ1-4, with 10 bases matching TRBD1. V lost 6 bases to trimming and J lost 7 bases; unmatched junction nucleotides: 5. Per the germline V gene, CDR1 is SNHLY and CDR2 is FYNNEI. CDR3 size: 14 residues. DNA for the CDR3: TGTGCCAGCAGATTAGGGGACAGGGGTGAAAAACTGTTTTTT. It codes for CASRLGDRGEKLFF.

The J gene is TRBJ2-5, the V gene TRBV6-5; D possibly corresponds to TRBD1 (6 bases). Trimming left V 4 bases short and J 2 bases short, with 8 bases between. Germline V lookup: CDR1 MNHEY, CDR2 SVGAGI. The CDR3 covers 13 residues. CDR3 protein: CASSLQGQETQYF. CDR3 nucleotides: TGTGCCAGCAGTTTACAGGGACAAGAGACCCAGTACTTC.

The chain has TRBV7-9 and TRBJ1-1; 9 positions agree with TRBD1. Losses at the gene ends were 5 bases for V and 4 bases for J; bases not matched to a gene: 14. This CDR3 contains 17 residues. Germline CDR1 and CDR2: SEHNR and FQNEAQ (reference sequence). Here the CDR3 reads CASSRRRQGGRTTEAFF. CDR3 nucleotides: TGTGCCAGCAGCCGAAGAAGACAGGGGGGGAGGACCACTGAAGCTTTCTTT.

The chain combines TRBV10-3 with TRBJ2-7; 10 bases line up with TRBD2. CDR3 size: 14 residues. Germline assignment: CDR1 ENHRY and CDR2 SYGVKD. Trimming took 4 bases from V and 1 from J; bases not matched to a gene: 1. The CDR3 DNA reads TGTGCCATCAGTGGGGGACTAGCGTCCTACGAGCAGTACTTC. It is translated as CAISGGLASYEQYF.

The chain joins TRBV18 to TRBJ1-2, with 8 bases aligning to TRBD1. The CDR3 loop spans 18 amino acids. The germline V gene encodes CDR1 KGHSH and CDR2 LQKENI. The junction had 15 bases not matched to a gene; V was cut back by 2 bases and J by 4 bases. The CDR3 region is CASSPYAAGTGITYGYTF. In DNA, the CDR3 is TGTGCCAGCTCACCATATGCCGCCGGGACAGGCATAACCTATGGCTACACCTTC.

The chain combines TRBV2 with TRBJ1-5; D is uncertain. Germline CDR1 is SNHLY and CDR2 is FYNNEI. With 7 bases removed from V and 3 bases from J, the gap between germline ends came to 13 bases. The CDR3 extends over 14 amino acids. The CDR3 loop reads CASNSQGANQPQHF. The DNA of the CDR3 is TGTGCCAGCAATTCGCAAGGAGCCAATCAGCCCCAGCATTTT.